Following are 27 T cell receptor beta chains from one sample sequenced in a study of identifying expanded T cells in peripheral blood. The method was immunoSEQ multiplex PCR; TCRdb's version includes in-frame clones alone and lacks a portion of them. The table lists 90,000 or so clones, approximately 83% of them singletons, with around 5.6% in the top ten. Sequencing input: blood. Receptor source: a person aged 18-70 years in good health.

The CDR3 nucleotides read TGTGCCAGCATAGAGTACAGTAACCCCTCTGGGGCCAACGTCCTGACTTTC. This translates into CASIEYSNPSGANVLTF. J is TRBJ2-6 and V is TRBV7-9; D is unresolved. V was shortened by 7 bases and J by 0 bases, with 16 bases between the two germline ends. The CDR3 consists of 17 residues. Germline V CDR1 and CDR2: SEHNR, FQNEAQ (reference sequence).

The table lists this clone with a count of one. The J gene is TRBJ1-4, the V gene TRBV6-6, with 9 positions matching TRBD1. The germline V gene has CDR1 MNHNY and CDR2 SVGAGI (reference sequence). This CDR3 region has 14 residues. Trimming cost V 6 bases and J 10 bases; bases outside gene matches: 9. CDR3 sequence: CASSQQGAPGKLFF. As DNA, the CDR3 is TGTGCCAGCAGCCAACAGGGGGCGCCAGGAAAACTGTTTTTT.

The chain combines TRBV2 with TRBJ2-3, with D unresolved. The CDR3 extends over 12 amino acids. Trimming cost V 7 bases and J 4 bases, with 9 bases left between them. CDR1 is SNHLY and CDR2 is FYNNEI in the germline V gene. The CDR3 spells CASTVQSDTQYF. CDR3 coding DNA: TGTGCCAGCACCGTGCAGTCAGATACGCAGTATTTT. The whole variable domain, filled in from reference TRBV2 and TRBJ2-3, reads EPEVTQTPSHQVTQMGQEVILRCVPISNHLYFYWYRQILGQKVEFLVSFYNNEISEKSEIFDDQFSVERPDGSNFTLKIRSTKLEDSAMYFCASTVQSDTQYFGPGTRLTVL.

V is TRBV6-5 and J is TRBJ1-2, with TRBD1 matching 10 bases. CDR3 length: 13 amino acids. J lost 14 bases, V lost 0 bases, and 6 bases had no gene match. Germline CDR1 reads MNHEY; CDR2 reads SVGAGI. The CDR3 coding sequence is TGTGCCAGCAGTTACTCCCGACAGGGGGCGACGACCTTC. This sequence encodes CASSYSRQGATTF.

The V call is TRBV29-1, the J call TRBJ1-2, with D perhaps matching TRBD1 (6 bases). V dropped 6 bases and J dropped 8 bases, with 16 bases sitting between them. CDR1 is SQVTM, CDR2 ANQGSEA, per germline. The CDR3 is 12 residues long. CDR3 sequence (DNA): TGCAGCGTCATAACAGGGCCGGGCGGCTACACCTTC. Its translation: CSVITGPGGYTF.

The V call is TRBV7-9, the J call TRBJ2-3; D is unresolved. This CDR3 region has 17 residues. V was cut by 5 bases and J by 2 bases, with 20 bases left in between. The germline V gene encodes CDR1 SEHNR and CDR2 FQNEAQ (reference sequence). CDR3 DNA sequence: TGTGCCAGCAGCAACCCCCCGGGCGGTCTTGACACAGATACGCAGTATTTT. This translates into CASSNPPGGLDTDTQYF.

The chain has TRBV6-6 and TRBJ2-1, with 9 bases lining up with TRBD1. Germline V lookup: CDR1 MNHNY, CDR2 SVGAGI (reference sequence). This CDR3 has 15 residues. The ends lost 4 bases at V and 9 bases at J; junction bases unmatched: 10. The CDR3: CASSSRDRADSEQFF. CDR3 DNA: TGTGCCAGCAGTTCCCGGGACAGGGCTGATAGTGAGCAGTTCTTC.

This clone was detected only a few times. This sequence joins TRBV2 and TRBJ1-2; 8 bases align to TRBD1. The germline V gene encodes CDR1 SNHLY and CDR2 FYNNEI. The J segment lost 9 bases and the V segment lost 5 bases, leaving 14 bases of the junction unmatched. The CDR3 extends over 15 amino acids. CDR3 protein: CASSTLQGERGSYTF. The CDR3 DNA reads TGTGCCAGCAGTACTCTACAGGGGGAAAGGGGTAGCTACACCTTC.

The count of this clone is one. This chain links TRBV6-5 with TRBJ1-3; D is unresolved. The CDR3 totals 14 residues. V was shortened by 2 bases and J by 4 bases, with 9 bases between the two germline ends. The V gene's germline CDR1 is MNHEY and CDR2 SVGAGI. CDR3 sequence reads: CASSYGAKGNTIYF. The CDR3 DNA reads TGTGCCAGCAGTTACGGCGCGAAGGGAAACACCATATATTTT.

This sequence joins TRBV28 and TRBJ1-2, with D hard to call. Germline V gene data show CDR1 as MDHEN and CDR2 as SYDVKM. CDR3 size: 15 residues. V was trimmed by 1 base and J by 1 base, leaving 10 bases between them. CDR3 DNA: TGTGCCAGCAGTTTATACCAGTACCTTAACTATGGCTACACCTTC. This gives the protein CASSLYQYLNYGYTF.

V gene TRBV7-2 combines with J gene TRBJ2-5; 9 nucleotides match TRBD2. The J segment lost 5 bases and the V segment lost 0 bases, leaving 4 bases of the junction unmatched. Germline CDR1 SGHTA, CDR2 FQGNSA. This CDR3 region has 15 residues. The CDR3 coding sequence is TGTGCCAGCAGCTTAGCGGGGACTAGCTGGGAGACCCAGTACTTC. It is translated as CASSLAGTSWETQYF.

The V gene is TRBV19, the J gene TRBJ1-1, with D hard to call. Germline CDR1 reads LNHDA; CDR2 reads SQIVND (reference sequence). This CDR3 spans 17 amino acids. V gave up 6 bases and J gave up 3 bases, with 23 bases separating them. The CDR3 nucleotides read TGTGCCAGTAGCACCTGGGAGGGCGAACTCCTCTACACTGAAGCTTTCTTT. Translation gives CASSTWEGELLYTEAFF.

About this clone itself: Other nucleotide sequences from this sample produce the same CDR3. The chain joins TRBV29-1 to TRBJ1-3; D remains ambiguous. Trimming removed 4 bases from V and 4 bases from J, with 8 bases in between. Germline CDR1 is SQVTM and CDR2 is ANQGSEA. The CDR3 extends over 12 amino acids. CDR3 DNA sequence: TGCAGCGTTGTAGACTCAGGAAACACCATATATTTT. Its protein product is CSVVDSGNTIYF.

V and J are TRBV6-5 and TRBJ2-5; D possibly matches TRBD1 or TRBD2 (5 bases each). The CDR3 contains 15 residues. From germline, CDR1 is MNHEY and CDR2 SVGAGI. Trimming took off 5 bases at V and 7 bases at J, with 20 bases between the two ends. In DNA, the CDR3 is TGTGCCAGCAGTCCCAGCGGCCAGGGCCATCGGACCCAGTACTTC. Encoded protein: CASSPSGQGHRTQYF.

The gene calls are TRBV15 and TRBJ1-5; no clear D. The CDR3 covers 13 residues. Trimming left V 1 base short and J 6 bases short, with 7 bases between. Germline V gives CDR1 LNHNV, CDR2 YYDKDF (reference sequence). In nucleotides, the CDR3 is TGTGCCACCAGCAGAGGCCGGAGTCAGCCCCAGCATTTT. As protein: CATSRGRSQPQHF.

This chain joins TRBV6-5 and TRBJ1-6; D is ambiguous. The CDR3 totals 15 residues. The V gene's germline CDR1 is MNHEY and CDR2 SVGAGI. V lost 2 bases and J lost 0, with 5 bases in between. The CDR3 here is CASSYRTSYNSPLHF. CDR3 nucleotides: TGTGCCAGCAGTTACAGGACCTCCTATAATTCACCCCTCCACTTT.

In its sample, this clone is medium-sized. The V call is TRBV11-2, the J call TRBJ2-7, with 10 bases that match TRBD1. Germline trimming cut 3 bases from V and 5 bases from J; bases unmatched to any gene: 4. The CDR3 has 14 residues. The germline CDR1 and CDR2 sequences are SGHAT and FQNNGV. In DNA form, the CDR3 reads TGTGCCAGCAGCTTTTTGACAGGGGGCGACGAGCAGTACTTC. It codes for CASSFLTGGDEQYF.

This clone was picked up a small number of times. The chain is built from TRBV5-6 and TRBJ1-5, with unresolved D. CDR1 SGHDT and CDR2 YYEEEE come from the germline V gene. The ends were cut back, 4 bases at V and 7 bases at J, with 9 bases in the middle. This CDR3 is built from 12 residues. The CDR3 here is CASSLGSQPQHF. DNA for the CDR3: TGTGCCAGCAGCCTAGGGTCCCAGCCCCAGCATTTT.

DNA for the CDR3: TGCAGCGTTGATAGACAGGGGAACACTGAAGCTTTCTTT. It specifies CSVDRQGNTEAFF. The genes are TRBV29-1 and TRBJ1-1; 7 bases align to TRBD1. This CDR3 comprises 13 residues. Germline assignment: CDR1 SQVTM and CDR2 ANQGSEA. V was clipped by 3 bases and J by 1 base; unmatched bases: 2.

The CDR3 nucleotides are TGTGCCAGCAGCGCCTCGGGGACGCGGGAAAAACTGTTTTTT. Translating it yields CASSASGTREKLFF. V usage is TRBV7-9 and J usage is TRBJ1-4, with TRBD1 as a possible D gene (5 bases). Trimming took 5 bases from V and 8 from J, leaving 15 bases between them. From germline, CDR1 is SEHNR and CDR2 FQNEAQ (reference sequence). The CDR3 runs 14 residues.

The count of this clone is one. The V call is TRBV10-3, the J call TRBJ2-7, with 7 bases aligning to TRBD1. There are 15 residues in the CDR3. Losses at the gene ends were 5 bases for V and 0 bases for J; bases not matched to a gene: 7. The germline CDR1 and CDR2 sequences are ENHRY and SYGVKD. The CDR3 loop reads CAISSTRDSSYEQYF. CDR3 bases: TGTGCCATCAGTTCTACCCGGGACAGCTCCTACGAGCAGTACTTC.

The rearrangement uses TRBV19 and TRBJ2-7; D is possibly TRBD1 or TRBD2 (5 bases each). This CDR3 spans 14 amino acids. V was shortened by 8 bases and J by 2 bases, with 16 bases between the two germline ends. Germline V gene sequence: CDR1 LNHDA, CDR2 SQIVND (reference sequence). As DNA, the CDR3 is TGTGCCAGTGGGGACCGCTATATACCCTACGAGCAGTACTTC. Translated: CASGDRYIPYEQYF.

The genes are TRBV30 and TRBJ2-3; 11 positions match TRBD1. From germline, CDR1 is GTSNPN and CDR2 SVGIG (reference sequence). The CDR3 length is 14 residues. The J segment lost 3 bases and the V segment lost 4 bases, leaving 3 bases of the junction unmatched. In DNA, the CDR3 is TGTGCCTGGATGGACAGGGGGCGGACAGATACGCAGTATTTT. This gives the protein CAWMDRGRTDTQYF.

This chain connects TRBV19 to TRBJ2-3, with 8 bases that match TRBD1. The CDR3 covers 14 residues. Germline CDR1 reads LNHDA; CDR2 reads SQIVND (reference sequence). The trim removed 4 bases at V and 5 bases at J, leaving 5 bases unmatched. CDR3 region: CASSTGGGEDTQYF. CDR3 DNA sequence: TGTGCCAGTAGTACAGGGGGCGGGGAAGATACGCAGTATTTT.

The DNA of the CDR3 is TGTGCCAGCTCACCAAGGTCCCGGGTCTCGCATGAGCAGTTCTTC. Translation: CASSPRSRVSHEQFF. J is TRBJ2-1 and V is TRBV18; D call uncertain. The V end was cut by 2 bases, the J end by 8 bases, with 16 bases between. Germline values: CDR1 KGHSH, CDR2 LQKENI. The CDR3 consists of 15 residues.

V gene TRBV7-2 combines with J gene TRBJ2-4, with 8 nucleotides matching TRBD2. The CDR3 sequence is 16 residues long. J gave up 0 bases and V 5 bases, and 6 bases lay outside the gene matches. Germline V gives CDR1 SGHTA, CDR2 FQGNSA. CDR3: CASSPGGGVAKNIQYF. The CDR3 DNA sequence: TGTGCCAGCAGCCCCGGGGGGGGCGTAGCCAAAAACATTCAGTACTTC.

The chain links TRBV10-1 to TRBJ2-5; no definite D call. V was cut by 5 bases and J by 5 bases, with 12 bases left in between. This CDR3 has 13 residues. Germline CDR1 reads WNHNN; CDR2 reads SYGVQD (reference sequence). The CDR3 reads CASSKVPWETQYF. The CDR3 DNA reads TGCGCCAGCAGTAAGGTCCCTTGGGAGACCCAGTACTTC.